What follows describes a single T cell receptor beta chain. The source of the sample is a study of blood T cell repertoires in COVID-19. For the study at large: Specimens from acute and convalescent COVID-19 originated in the United States, Italy and Spain. PBMCs, B-cell-depleted T cells, or T cells were the source of the cDNA or gDNA that made up the material.

CDR1 SGHVS and CDR2 FQNEAQ come from the germline V gene. The V and J ends lost 9 bases and 7 bases, in that order; junction bases with no gene match: 6. The CDR3 runs to 13 residues. As handled by the study authors: Estimation of nucleated cell counts relied on the amplification of reference gene primers. Generated by immunoSEQ multiplex PCR, the TCRdb table keeps only in-frame clones and is missing some. V and J calls plus clone size are reproduced from that table; the DNA served to infer D and trimming. The sample has approximately 160,000 clones, 84% seen once. The clonotype comes from a man aged 40-55 years who had recovered from COVID-19. The specimen was peripheral blood. The chain carries TRBV7-8 and TRBJ2-1, with 10 bases aligning to TRBD2. The CDR3 region is CASSGLANNEQFF. Here the CDR3 DNA reads TGTGCCAGTTCGGGACTAGCGAATAATGAGCAGTTCTTC.